The 32 T cell receptor beta chains below come from one sample, sequenced in a study of blood T cell repertoires in COVID-19. Profiled with immunoSEQ multiplex PCR; TCRdb holds only in-frame clones, not every one. The sample holds about 190,000 clones, roughly three quarters seen once. Sequenced: peripheral blood. These receptor sequences come from a man aged 55-75 years with active or convalescent COVID-19.

The V and J genes are TRBV5-5 and TRBJ1-4; 9 bases are shared with TRBD1. CDR1 is SGHKS, CDR2 YYEKEE, per germline (reference sequence). V shed 4 bases and J 7 bases; nucleotides not matched to a gene: 11. The CDR3 is 16 residues long. Here the CDR3 reads CASSPRPGTGSEKLFF. The CDR3 DNA reads as TGTGCCAGCAGCCCGAGGCCCGGGACAGGGAGTGAAAAACTGTTTTTT.

V gene TRBV7-2 combines with J gene TRBJ1-5; 7 bases are a match to TRBD1. V lost 7 bases to trimming and J lost 9 bases; unmatched junction nucleotides: 12. Germline V CDR1 and CDR2: SGHTA, FQGNSA. The CDR3 runs 14 residues. CDR3 sequence: CASTLGQSEGPQHF. In nucleotides, the CDR3 is TGTGCCAGCACCCTGGGACAGTCGGAGGGGCCCCAGCATTTT.

The rearrangement joins TRBV5-4 to TRBJ1-1; 7 bases are a match to TRBD1. Germline V gene lookup returns CDR1 SGHNT and CDR2 YYREEE (reference sequence). The V segment lost 0 bases and the J segment 7 bases; nucleotides outside the gene matches: 6. This CDR3 has 14 residues. In nucleotides, the CDR3 is TGTGCCAGCAGCTTGGAGGGGGCGCTCGGTGAAGCTTTCTTT. Translated, it gives CASSLEGALGEAFF.

The V gene is TRBV28, the J gene TRBJ1-1, with TRBD1 as a possible D gene (5 bases). The CDR3 runs 14 residues. The V end lost 3 bases, the J end lost 6 bases, and 14 bases lay between the germline ends. The V gene's germline CDR1 is MDHEN and CDR2 SYDVKM. The CDR3 loop is CASSFIGGNAEAFF. The CDR3 bases are TGTGCCAGCAGTTTTATCGGGGGAAATGCTGAAGCTTTCTTT.

This clone was seen more than once but under ten times. The chain employs TRBV7-9 and TRBJ2-2, with 9 bases fitting TRBD1. CDR1 and CDR2 (germline): SEHNR, FQNEAQ (reference sequence). Losses at the gene ends were 5 bases for V and 6 bases for J; bases not matched to a gene: 7. The CDR3 covers 15 residues. The DNA for the CDR3 is TGTGCCAGCAGCGCCGGGACAGGGTGGTCCGGGGAGCTGTTTTTT. Protein sequence: CASSAGTGWSGELFF.

This clone was seen a handful of times. The chain is built from TRBV7-9 and TRBJ2-1; D perhaps matches TRBD1 (6 bases). This CDR3 has 12 residues. Deletions cut 4 bases from V and 7 bases from J, with 8 bases between. Germline CDR1 and CDR2: SEHNR and FQNEAQ (reference sequence). CDR3 nucleotide sequence: TGTGCCAGCAGCTCTACAGGGAATGAGCAGTTCTTC. It is translated as CASSSTGNEQFF.

V gene TRBV28 combines with J gene TRBJ2-5, with 7 bases fitting TRBD1. The CDR3 is 14 amino acids. J gave up 5 bases and V 6 bases, and 9 bases lay outside the gene matches. In germline, CDR1 is MDHEN, CDR2 SYDVKM. The CDR3 sequence is CASRRGTVRETQYF. CDR3 in DNA: TGTGCCAGCAGACGAGGGACAGTGAGGGAGACCCAGTACTTC.

The V gene is TRBV6-6, the J gene TRBJ2-3; 9 bases agree with TRBD2. The ends lost 2 bases at V and 2 bases at J; junction bases unmatched: 2. Germline-derived CDR1 and CDR2 are MNHNY and SVGAGI (reference sequence). The CDR3 is 15 residues long. The DNA for the CDR3 is TGTGCCAGCAGTTACCCTAGCGGGAACACAGATACGCAGTATTTT. It encodes CASSYPSGNTDTQYF.

The chain employs TRBV28 and TRBJ1-1, with TRBD1 as a possible D gene (6 bases). The CDR3 consists of 15 residues. Germline assignment: CDR1 MDHEN and CDR2 SYDVKM. V lost 5 bases, J lost 4 bases, and 17 bases lay in between. DNA for the CDR3: TGTGCCAGCAGTCAACAGGGATGGAGAGGCACTGAAGCTTTCTTT. As protein: CASSQQGWRGTEAFF.

The chain couples TRBV4-3 to TRBJ2-4; D gene uncertain. CDR3 length: 17 residues. The V end lost 0 bases, the J end lost 0 bases, and 12 bases lay between the germline ends. Germline values: CDR1 LGHNA, CDR2 YSLEER. In DNA form, the CDR3 reads TGCGCCAGCAGCCAAGAGGCAGTGGCCCTAGCCAAAAACATTCAGTACTTC. Encoded protein: CASSQEAVALAKNIQYF.

The J gene is TRBJ2-7, the V gene TRBV27; D may be TRBD1 (6 bases). Trimming shortened V by 5 bases and J by 0 bases, and 11 bases separated the two germline ends. Germline CDR1 and CDR2: MNHEY and SMNVEV (reference sequence). The CDR3 sequence is 14 residues long. The CDR3 region has the DNA TGTGCCAGCAGTCCTACAGGGCTCTCCTACGAGCAGTACTTC. It yields the protein CASSPTGLSYEQYF.

J is TRBJ2-7 and V is TRBV5-1; TRBD1 aligns across 8 bases. Trimming removed 0 bases from V and 9 bases from J; junction bases left unmatched: 11. This CDR3 is 15 amino acids long. Germline assignment: CDR1 SGHRS and CDR2 YFSETQ. Here the CDR3 DNA reads TGCGCCAGCAGCTTGGCCGGACAGGGAGCCGCAGGGCAGTACTTC. Translated, it gives CASSLAGQGAAGQYF.

The J gene is TRBJ1-6, the V gene TRBV6-6; TRBD1 matches 7 bases. J lost 7 bases, V lost 6 bases, and 9 bases had no gene match. There are 15 residues in the CDR3. Germline assignment: CDR1 MNHNY and CDR2 SVGAGI (reference sequence). The CDR3 here is CASRTTGAPNSPLHF. CDR3 DNA: TGTGCCAGCAGAACCACAGGGGCTCCCAATTCACCCCTCCACTTT.

This chain uses TRBV28 with TRBJ1-3; the D gene is possibly TRBD1 (5 bases). The ends were cut back, 3 bases at V and 3 bases at J, with 15 bases in the middle. CDR1 is MDHEN and CDR2 is SYDVKM in the germline V gene. The CDR3 has 16 residues. CDR3 region: CASSFRRARLGNTIYF. CDR3 in DNA: TGTGCCAGCAGTTTCCGCAGGGCAAGGCTTGGAAACACCATATATTTT. The variable domain in full, completed from reference TRBV28 and TRBJ1-3, reads DVKVTQSSRYLVKRTGEKVFLECVQDMDHENMFWYRQDPGLGLRLIYFSYDVKMKEKGDIPEGYSVSREKKERFSLILESASTNQTSMYLCASSFRRARLGNTIYFGEGSWLTVV.

V gene TRBV6-6 combines with J gene TRBJ2-7; 7 bases fit TRBD1. The germline gives CDR1 MNHNY, CDR2 SVGAGI (reference sequence). The CDR3 is 16 residues long. Unmatched junction bases numbered 10, after V lost 5 bases and J lost 0 bases. Here the CDR3 reads CASSRPGQDPSYEQYF. The CDR3 bases are TGTGCCAGCAGTCGACCCGGACAGGATCCCTCCTACGAGCAGTACTTC.

The chain recombines TRBV24-1 with TRBJ2-2; D remains ambiguous. V lost 0 bases, J lost 6 bases, and 10 bases lay in between. The CDR3 runs to 15 residues. Looked up from germline, CDR1 is KGHDR and CDR2 is SFDVKD. The CDR3 DNA is TGTGCCACCAGTGATTTGCACCCCTCAGCCGGGGAGCTGTTTTTT. Translating gives CATSDLHPSAGELFF.

This clone was picked up one time. The chain links TRBV7-2 to TRBJ2-3; 11 positions agree with TRBD2. J was trimmed by 6 bases and V by 2 bases; bases with no gene match: 7. The CDR3 is 16 residues long. Per the germline V gene, CDR1 is SGHTA and CDR2 is FQGNSA. The CDR3: CASSLYSGRASDTQYF. The CDR3 DNA reads as TGTGCCAGCAGCTTATATAGCGGGAGGGCCTCGGATACGCAGTATTTT.

The CDR3 here is CASSETREGSYEQYF. CDR3 coding DNA: TGCGCCAGCAGTGAAACGAGGGAAGGTTCCTACGAGCAGTACTTC. The rearrangement uses TRBV10-2 and TRBJ2-7, with D perhaps matching TRBD2 (5 bases). The CDR3 contains 15 residues. The germline gives CDR1 WSHSY, CDR2 SAAADI. V shed 3 bases and J shed 1 base, with 13 bases lying between them.

This rearrangement joins TRBV5-1 to TRBJ2-7, with a possible D match to TRBD1 (5 bases). The CDR3 extends over 11 amino acids. Trimming took off 3 bases at V and 6 bases at J, with 7 bases between the two ends. Looked up from germline, CDR1 is SGHRS and CDR2 is YFSETQ. CDR3 residues: CASSSDSEQYF. CDR3 in DNA: TGCGCCAGCAGCTCCGACAGCGAGCAGTACTTC.

This clone was seen only a few times. The V and J genes are TRBV6-2 or TRBV6-3 and TRBJ1-1; possibly TRBD1 for D (5 bases). The CDR3 runs 14 residues. V lost 5 bases and J 1 base, leaving 11 bases between the germline ends. Germline V gives CDR1 MNHEY, CDR2 SVGEGT. This CDR3 is CASSTITGNTEAFF. The CDR3 DNA follows: TGTGCCAGCAGTACGATTACAGGGAACACTGAAGCTTTCTTT.

CDR3 in amino acids: CAIRGDRGLSEQYF. The CDR3 nucleotides are TGTGCCATCAGGGGGGACAGGGGGCTATCCGAGCAGTACTTC. The chain joins TRBV10-3 to TRBJ2-7; 12 positions agree with TRBD1. V lost 6 bases to trimming and J lost 6 bases; unmatched junction nucleotides: 6. This CDR3 has 14 residues. Germline assignment: CDR1 ENHRY and CDR2 SYGVKD.

V is TRBV4-2 and J is TRBJ2-3; D call uncertain. This CDR3 is 16 amino acids long. CDR1 is LGHNA, CDR2 YNFKEQ, per germline. V was cut by 1 base and J by 3 bases, with 14 bases left in between. CDR3 residues: CASSQGIGGVTDTQYF. CDR3 bases: TGTGCCAGCAGCCAAGGTATCGGCGGAGTTACAGATACGCAGTATTTT.

The V and J genes are TRBV5-4 and TRBJ2-3; perhaps TRBD2 as D (5 bases). The V end was cut by 4 bases, the J end by 6 bases, with 12 bases between. Germline CDR1 and CDR2: SGHNT and YYREEE (reference sequence). The CDR3 runs 13 residues. CDR3 sequence: CASSPGKRDTQYF. As DNA, the CDR3 is TGTGCCAGCAGCCCCGGGAAGCGGGATACGCAGTATTTT.

The chain is built from TRBV21-1 and TRBJ2-1; the tabulated D call, TRBD2, remains unverified against the DNA. TRBV21-1 is deemed a pseudogene. CDR3 length: 18 residues. As DNA, the CDR3 is TGTGCCAGCAACTTACTAGCGGGAGGGCCTACGGGGTACAATGAGCAGTTCTTC. Translating it yields CASNLLAGGPTGYNEQFF.

The chain couples TRBV28 to TRBJ2-3; D is possibly TRBD2 (5 bases). Between the trimmed V and J ends, which lost 6 bases and 3 bases, there was a span of 10 bases. This CDR3 is built from 13 residues. The germline V gene has CDR1 MDHEN and CDR2 SYDVKM. The CDR3 protein is CASRMDSTDTQYF. As DNA, the CDR3 is TGTGCCAGCAGGATGGACTCTACAGATACGCAGTATTTT.

The chain recombines TRBV3-1 (or the pseudogene TRBV3-2) with TRBJ2-5; 8 bases fit TRBD2. The germline CDR1 and CDR2 sequences are LGHDT and YNNKEL (reference sequence). The CDR3 length is 12 residues. V shed 3 bases and J 9 bases; nucleotides not matched to a gene: 3. The CDR3 loop is CASSQASGPQYF. CDR3 sequence (DNA): TGTGCCAGCAGCCAGGCTAGCGGGCCCCAGTACTTC.

In the case of this clone: This sample also contains other DNA sequences that code for the same CDR3. This chain joins TRBV11-2 and TRBJ1-1, with D uncertain. V lost 5 bases and J lost 1, with 8 bases in between. The CDR3 sequence is 13 residues long. Germline CDR1 SGHAT, CDR2 FQNNGV. The CDR3 coding sequence is TGTGCCAGCAGCCTTTCGAGGAACACTGAAGCTTTCTTT. Translation gives CASSLSRNTEAFF.

The V gene is TRBV19, the J gene TRBJ1-2, with 12 bases identical to TRBD1. The germline gives CDR1 LNHDA, CDR2 SQIVND (reference sequence). This CDR3 has 14 residues. Trimming took 9 bases from V and 8 from J; bases not matched to a gene: 10. The DNA for the CDR3 is TGTGCCAGCACCGGGACAGGGGGCGCCCGGGGCTACACCTTC. Amino acids: CASTGTGGARGYTF.

The chain has TRBV24-1 and TRBJ2-2, with D maybe TRBD1 (5 bases). There are 15 residues in the CDR3. CDR1 is KGHDR, CDR2 SFDVKD, per germline. The V end lost 3 bases, the J end lost 2 bases, and 9 bases lay between the germline ends. In DNA form, the CDR3 reads TGTGCCACCAGTGATGTGGGGCTTAACACCGGGGAGCTGTTTTTT. This sequence encodes CATSDVGLNTGELFF.

The rearrangement uses TRBV19 and TRBJ2-7; 10 nucleotides align to TRBD2. Germline-derived CDR1 and CDR2 are LNHDA and SQIVND (reference sequence). With 7 bases clipped from V and 5 bases from J, the junction kept 11 bases outside the gene matches. The CDR3 loop spans 15 amino acids. The CDR3 DNA reads TGTGCCAGTACCAAAGTGGGACTAGCGAATGACGAGCAGTACTTC. Its protein product is CASTKVGLANDEQYF.

V usage is TRBV5-6 and J usage is TRBJ2-1; 10 positions match TRBD2. Germline CDR1 SGHDT, CDR2 YYEEEE. This CDR3 is 14 amino acids long. V was clipped by 7 bases and J by 9 bases; unmatched bases: 10. CDR3 in DNA: TGTGCCAGCGGTCTAGCGGGAGATGAGGTTGAGCAGTTCTTC. Translated, it gives CASGLAGDEVEQFF. The full variable domain, completed using reference TRBV5-6 and TRBJ2-1, is DAGVTQSPTHLIKTRGQQVTLRCSPKSGHDTVSWYQQALGQGPQFIFQYYEEEERQRGNFPDRFSGHQFPNYSSELNVNALLLGDSALYLCASGLAGDEVEQFFGPGTRLTVL.

This clone was counted between two and nine times. The chain employs TRBV5-4 and TRBJ2-7; 13 bases agree with TRBD2. V was pared by 5 bases and J by 4 bases, with 9 bases of the junction left unmatched. CDR3 size: 16 residues. Germline CDR1 reads SGHNT; CDR2 reads YYREEE (reference sequence). CDR3 in DNA: TGTGCCAGCAGGTCCGGGACTAGCGGGACGACTTACGAGCAGTACTTC. It encodes CASRSGTSGTTYEQYF.